This T cell receptor (beta chain) came from a study of radiotherapy plus CTLA-4 blockade in lung cancer. In the study overall: Objective responses arose in around a sixth of patients, and 25% to 35% experienced disease control.

Assay: immunoSEQ multiplex PCR; the TCRdb copy retains only in-frame clones and omits some. The repertoire includes around 63,000 clones, approximately 79% of them detected once, and roughly 15% sits in the top ten. This CDR3 has 18 amino acids. V was pared by 4 bases and J by 3 bases, with 16 bases of the junction left unmatched. Chemo-refractory metastatic non-small-cell lung cancer patients underwent focal radiation alongside CTLA-4 blockade with ipilimumab. The TCR was taken from a human donor with non-small cell lung cancer whose response to radiotherapy plus ipilimumab could not be evaluated. Some clones in this sample may be carry-over from other donors' samples. This material consisted of peripheral blood, taken from a patient treated with radiotherapy plus ipilimumab. This chain joins TRBV5-3 and TRBJ2-3; 8 bases line up with TRBD2. Being an ORF, TRBV5-3 has a function that is uncertain. The CDR3 DNA follows: TGTGCCAGAAGCCCCCAAACGGGGCGGGGGGACCCAACAGATACGCAGTATTTT. Translating gives CARSPQTGRGDPTDTQYF.